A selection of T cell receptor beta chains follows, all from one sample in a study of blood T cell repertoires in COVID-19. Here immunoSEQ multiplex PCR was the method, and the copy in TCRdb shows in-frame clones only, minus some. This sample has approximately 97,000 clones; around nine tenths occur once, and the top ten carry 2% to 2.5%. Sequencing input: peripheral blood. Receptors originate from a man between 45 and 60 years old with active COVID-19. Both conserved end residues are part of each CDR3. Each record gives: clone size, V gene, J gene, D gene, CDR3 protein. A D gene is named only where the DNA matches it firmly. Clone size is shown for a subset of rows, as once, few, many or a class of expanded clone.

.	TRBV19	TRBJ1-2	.	CASSSARWAEYGYTF
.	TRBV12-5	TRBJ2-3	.	CASGLVRLPQQYF
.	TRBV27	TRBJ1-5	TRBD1	CASHPGQGGGYSNQPQHF
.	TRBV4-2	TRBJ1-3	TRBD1	CASSQDEQGTPGNTIYF
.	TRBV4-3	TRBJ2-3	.	CASSQGGLLGSTQYF
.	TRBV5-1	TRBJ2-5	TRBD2	CASSFLAGGPVETQYF
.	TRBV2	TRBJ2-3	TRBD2	CASRGRTSGGTQYF
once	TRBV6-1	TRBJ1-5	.	CASSEGGGPQHF
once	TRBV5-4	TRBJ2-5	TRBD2	CASSYSGGAETQYF
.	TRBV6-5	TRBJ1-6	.	CASSYSSAGDSPLHF
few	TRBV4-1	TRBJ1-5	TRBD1	CASSPDRVIQPQHF
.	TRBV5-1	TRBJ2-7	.	CASSLDRRTSTGQYF
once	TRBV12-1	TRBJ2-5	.	CASSWPGTSGGVEETQYF
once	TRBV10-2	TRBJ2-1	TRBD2	CASSETTSGGASEQFF
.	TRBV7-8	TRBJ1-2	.	CASSLVGAQGYGYTF
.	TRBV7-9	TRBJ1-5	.	CASSLGTVRQPQHF
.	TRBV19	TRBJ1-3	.	CASSKMGRSGNTIYF
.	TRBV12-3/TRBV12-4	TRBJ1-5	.	CASSLDRDQPQHF
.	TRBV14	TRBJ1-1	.	CASSRHGGENTEAFF
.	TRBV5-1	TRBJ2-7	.	CASSLVADSYEQYF
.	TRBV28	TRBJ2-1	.	CASSSLVGGNEQFF
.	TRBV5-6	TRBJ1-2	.	CASSLRHGSWGYTF
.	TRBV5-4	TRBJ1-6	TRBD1	CASSLVWPGGRSPLHF
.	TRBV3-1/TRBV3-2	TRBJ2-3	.	CASSPPVGIPGADTQYF
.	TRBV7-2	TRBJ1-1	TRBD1	CASSIQGMTEAFF
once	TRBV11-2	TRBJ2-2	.	CASSLGHMNTGELFF
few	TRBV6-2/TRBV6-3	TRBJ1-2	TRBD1	CASSSLPGQGNYGYTF